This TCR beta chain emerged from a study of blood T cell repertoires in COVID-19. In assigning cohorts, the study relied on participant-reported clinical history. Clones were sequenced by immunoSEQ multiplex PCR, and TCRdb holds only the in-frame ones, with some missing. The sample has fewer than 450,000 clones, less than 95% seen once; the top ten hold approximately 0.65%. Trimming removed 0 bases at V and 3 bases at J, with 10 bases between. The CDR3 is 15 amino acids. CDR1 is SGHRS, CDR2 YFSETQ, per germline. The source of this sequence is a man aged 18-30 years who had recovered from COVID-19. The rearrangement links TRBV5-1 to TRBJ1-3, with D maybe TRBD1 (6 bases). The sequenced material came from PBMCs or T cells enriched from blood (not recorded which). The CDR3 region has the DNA TGCGCCAGCAGCTTGGAAGGGACACTTGGAAACACCATATATTTT. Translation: CASSLEGTLGNTIYF.